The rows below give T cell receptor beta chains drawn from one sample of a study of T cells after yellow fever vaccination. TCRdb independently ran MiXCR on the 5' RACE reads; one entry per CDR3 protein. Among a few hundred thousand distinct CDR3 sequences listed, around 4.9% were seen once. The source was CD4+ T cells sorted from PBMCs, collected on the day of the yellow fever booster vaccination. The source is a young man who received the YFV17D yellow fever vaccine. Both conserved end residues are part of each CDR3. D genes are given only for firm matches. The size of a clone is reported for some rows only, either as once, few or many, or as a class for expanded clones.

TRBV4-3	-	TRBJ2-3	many	CASSPFSSAAADTQYF	TGCGCCAGCAGCCCATTTAGCTCCGCGGCAGCAGATACGCAGTATTTT
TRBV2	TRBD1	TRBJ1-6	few	CASRDRDTYNSPLHF	TGTGCCAGCAGGGACAGGGACACCTATAATTCACCCCTCCACTTT
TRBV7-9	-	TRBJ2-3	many	CASGEWENTDTQYF	TGTGCCAGCGGGGAATGGGAAAACACAGATACGCAGTATTTT
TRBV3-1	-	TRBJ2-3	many	CASGSLDTQYF	TGTGCCAGCGGTTCATTGGATACGCAGTATTTT
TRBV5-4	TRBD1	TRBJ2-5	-	CASGDRVQETQYF	TGTGCCAGTGGGGACAGGGTCCAAGAGACCCAGTACTTC
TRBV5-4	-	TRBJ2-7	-	CASSSKTQGYEQYF	TGTGCCAGCAGCTCCAAAACCCAGGGGTACGAGCAGTACTTC
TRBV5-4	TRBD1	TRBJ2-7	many	CASSLAGTTGAEQYF	TGTGCCAGCAGCTTGGCCGGGACGACAGGGGCCGAGCAGTACTTC
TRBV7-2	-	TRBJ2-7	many	CASSTTYEQYF	TGTGCCAGCAGCACCACCTACGAGCAGTACTTC
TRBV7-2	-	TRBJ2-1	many	CASSLASVYNEQFF	TGTGCCAGCAGCTTAGCTAGCGTCTACAATGAGCAGTTCTTC
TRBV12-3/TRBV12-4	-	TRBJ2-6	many	CASSLAPDPLDLGGANVLTF	TGTGCCAGCAGTTTAGCGCCCGATCCCTTGGATTTGGGTGGGGCCAACGTCCTGACTTTC
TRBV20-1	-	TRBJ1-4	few	CSARTRTAEKLFF	TGCAGTGCTAGAACGCGAACAGCTGAAAAACTGTTTTTT
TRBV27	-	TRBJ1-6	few	CASSLSPAGYNSPLHF	TGTGCCAGCAGTTTGTCTCCGGCAGGTTATAATTCACCCCTCCACTTT
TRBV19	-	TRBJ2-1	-	CASSLRDYPFNEQFF	TGTGCCAGTTCCCTCCGGGATTACCCCTTCAATGAGCAGTTCTTC
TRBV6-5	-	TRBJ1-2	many	CATVQGSNYGYTF	TGTGCTACCGTGCAGGGCAGTAACTATGGCTACACCTTC
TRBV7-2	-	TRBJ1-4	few	CASSSGPNEKLFF	TGTGCCAGCAGCTCCGGGCCCAATGAAAAACTGTTTTTT
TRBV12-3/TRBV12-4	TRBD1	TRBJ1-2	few	CASNLQGNYGYTF	TGTGCCAGCAACCTACAGGGGAACTATGGCTACACCTTC
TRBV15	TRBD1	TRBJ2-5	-	CATSRGQGQETQYF	TGTGCCACCAGCAGAGGACAGGGGCAGGAGACCCAGTACTTC
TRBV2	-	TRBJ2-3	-	CASRRRGGNTQYF	TGTGCCAGCAGGCGTCGAGGGGGAAATACGCAGTATTTT
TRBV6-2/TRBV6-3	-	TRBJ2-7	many	CASMWAAGNEQYF	TGTGCCAGCATGTGGGCGGCGGGGAACGAGCAGTACTTC
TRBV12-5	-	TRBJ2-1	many	CASGLLQGNEQFF	TGTGCTAGTGGTTTGCTACAAGGGAATGAGCAGTTCTTC
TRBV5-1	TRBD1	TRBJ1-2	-	CASSFTTGSWYGYTF	TGCGCCAGCAGCTTTACGACAGGGAGTTGGTATGGCTACACCTTC
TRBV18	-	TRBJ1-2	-	CASSPSGDPSGYTF	TGTGCCAGCTCACCCTCCGGGGACCCCTCCGGCTACACCTTC
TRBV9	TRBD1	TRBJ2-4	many	CASSVGSGGLAKNIQYF	TGTGCCAGCAGCGTAGGGTCAGGGGGCCTAGCCAAAAACATTCAGTACTTC
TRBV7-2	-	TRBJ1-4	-	CASSLWAGSNEKLFF	TGTGCCAGCAGCTTATGGGCAGGCTCCAATGAAAAACTGTTTTTT
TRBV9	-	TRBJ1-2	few	CASSVQNYGYTF	TGTGCCAGCAGCGTCCAGAACTATGGCTACACCTTC
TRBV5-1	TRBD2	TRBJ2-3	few	CASSNLTPSGGTDTQYF	TGCGCCAGCAGCAACCTGACTCCTAGCGGGGGCACAGATACGCAGTATTTT
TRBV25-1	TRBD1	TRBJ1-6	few	CASSDRDRNSPLHF	TGTGCCAGCAGTGACCGGGACAGAAATTCACCCCTCCACTTT
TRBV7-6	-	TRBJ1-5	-	CASSLDQGQPQHF	TGTGCCAGCAGCTTAGACCAGGGTCAGCCCCAGCATTTT
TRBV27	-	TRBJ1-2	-	CASSLSESYGYTF	TGTGCCAGCAGTTTATCCGAGTCCTATGGCTACACCTTC
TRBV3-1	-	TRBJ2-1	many	CASSQDSRDGEQFF	TGTGCCAGCAGCCAAGATTCCAGGGACGGTGAGCAGTTCTTC
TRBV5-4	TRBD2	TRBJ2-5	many	CASSVVLAGQETQYF	TGTGCCAGCAGCGTTGTCCTAGCGGGACAAGAGACCCAGTACTTC
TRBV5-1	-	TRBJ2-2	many	CASNLQGFDTGELFF	TGCGCCAGCAACCTACAGGGTTTCGACACCGGGGAGCTGTTTTTT
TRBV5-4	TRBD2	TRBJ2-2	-	CASRGTSTSTGELFF	TGTGCCAGCAGAGGGACTAGCACCTCAACCGGGGAGCTGTTTTTT
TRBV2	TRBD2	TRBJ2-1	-	CASSGVAGGQSEQFF	TGTGCCAGCAGTGGGGTAGCGGGGGGGCAGAGTGAGCAGTTCTTC
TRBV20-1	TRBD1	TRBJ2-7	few	CSAPIGTGDEQYF	TGCAGTGCTCCAATTGGGACAGGGGACGAGCAGTACTTC
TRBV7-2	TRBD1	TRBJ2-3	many	CASSLGTGGTQYF	TGTGCCAGCAGCTTAGGGACAGGGGGGACGCAGTATTTT
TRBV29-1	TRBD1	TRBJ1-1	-	CSVKGALTEAFF	TGCAGCGTCAAGGGGGCGCTGACTGAAGCTTTCTTT
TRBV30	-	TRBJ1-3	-	CAWGDDGSANTIYF	TGTGCCTGGGGAGACGACGGGTCGGCTAACACCATATATTTT
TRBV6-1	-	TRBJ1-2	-	CAGGTLAYGYTF	TGTGCCGGGGGGACACTTGCTTATGGCTACACCTTC
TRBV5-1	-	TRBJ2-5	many	CASSLNSETQYF	TGCGCCAGCAGCTTGAATTCCGAGACCCAGTACTTC
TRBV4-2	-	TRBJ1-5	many	CASSQDGVGDQPQHF	TGTGCCAGCAGCCAAGACGGCGTAGGAGATCAGCCCCAGCATTTT
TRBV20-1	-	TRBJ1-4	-	CSARRAVHEKLNF	TGCAGTGCTAGACGGGCGGTCCATGAAAAACTGAATTTT
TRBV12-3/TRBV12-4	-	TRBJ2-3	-	CASSLRASYANTQYF	TGTGCCAGCAGTTTAAGGGCAAGTTATGCGAATACGCAGTATTTT
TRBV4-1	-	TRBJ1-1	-	CASSRQGRVNTEAFF	TGCGCCAGCAGCCGACAAGGCAGAGTGAACACTGAAGCTTTCTTT
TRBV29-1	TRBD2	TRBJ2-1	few	CSGSTSGGANEQFF	TGCAGCGGATCTACTAGCGGGGGGGCCAATGAGCAGTTCTTC
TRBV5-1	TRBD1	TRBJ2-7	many	CASSPRQGANYEQYF	TGCGCCAGCAGCCCTAGACAGGGGGCAAACTACGAGCAGTACTTC
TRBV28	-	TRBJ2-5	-	CASGSQETQYF	TGTGCCAGCGGCTCTCAAGAGACCCAGTACTTC
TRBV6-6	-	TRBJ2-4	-	CASSYQGLGGIQYF	TGTGCCAGCAGTTACCAGGGGCTGGGGGGCATTCAGTACTTC
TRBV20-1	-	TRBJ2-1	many	CSARDLASSEQFF	TGCAGTGCTAGAGATTTGGCTAGCTCGGAGCAGTTCTTC
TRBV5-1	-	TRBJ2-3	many	CASSLSGPGTDTQYF	TGCGCCAGCAGCTTGAGTGGGCCGGGCACAGATACGCAGTATTTT
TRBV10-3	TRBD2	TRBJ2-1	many	CAIAGSGLGNNEQFF	TGTGCCATCGCCGGGTCCGGACTAGGGAACAATGAGCAGTTCTTC
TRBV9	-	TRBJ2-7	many	CASSVGGKGEQYF	TGTGCCAGCAGCGTAGGAGGGAAAGGAGAGCAGTACTTC
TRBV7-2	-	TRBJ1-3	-	CASSLGRFGQRNTIYF	TGTGCCAGCAGCTTAGGACGATTTGGACAGCGAAACACCATATATTTT
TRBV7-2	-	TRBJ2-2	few	CASSARTAGELFF	TGTGCCAGCAGCGCTAGGACTGCCGGGGAGCTGTTTTTT
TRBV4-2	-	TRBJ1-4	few	CASSQGLKPGTSDEKLFF	TGTGCCAGCAGCCAAGGACTAAAACCCGGGACATCGGATGAAAAACTGTTTTTT
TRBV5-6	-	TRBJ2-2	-	CASSFGEGWNTGELFF	TGTGCCAGCAGCTTCGGAGAGGGATGGAACACCGGGGAGCTGTTTTTT
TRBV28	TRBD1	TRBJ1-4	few	CASSQHGTGNEKLFF	TGTGCCAGCAGTCAGCACGGGACAGGGAATGAAAAACTGTTTTTT
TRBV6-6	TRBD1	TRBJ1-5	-	CASSKKGTGTGIGNQPQHF	TGTGCCAGCAGCAAGAAGGGTACCGGGACAGGGATAGGCAATCAGCCCCAGCATTTT
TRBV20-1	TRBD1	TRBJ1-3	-	CSAREGGDGNTIYF	TGCAGTGCTAGAGAAGGGGGCGATGGAAACACCATATATTTT
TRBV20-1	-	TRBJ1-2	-	CSARTGGIDGYTF	TGCAGTGCTAGGACGGGAGGGATCGATGGCTACACCTTC